The count of the clone carrying this TCR beta chain is one. This sample is part of a study of blood T cell repertoires in COVID-19. Study summary: Collection of acute and convalescent COVID-19 samples took place in the United States, Italy and Spain. T cells, B-cell-depleted T cells, or PBMCs supplied cDNA or gDNA.

The CDR3 totals 18 residues. The ends were cut back, 3 bases at V and 2 bases at J, with 22 bases in the middle. CDR1 and CDR2 (germline): MNHEY, SMNVEV (reference sequence). As handled by the study authors: Estimates of nucleated cell counts were drawn from the amplification of reference gene primers. Profiling relied on immunoSEQ multiplex PCR, and the TCRdb table lists in-frame clones only, not all of them. The V and J calls and clone size come from that table; D and trimming were worked out from the DNA. Of 250,000 to 300,000 clones listed, approximately 90% are singletons. The J gene is TRBJ1-2, the V gene TRBV27; TRBD1 is a possible D gene (5 bases). The clonotype comes from a woman between 45 and 60 years old who had recovered from COVID-19. The specimen sequenced was peripheral blood. The CDR3 protein is CASSFSTLQAQKNYGYTF. The CDR3 DNA sequence: TGTGCCAGCAGTTTCAGCACATTACAGGCCCAGAAAAACTATGGCTACACCTTC.